This T cell receptor beta chain stems from a study of T cell repertoires in cytomegalovirus infection. Study summary: Matching HLA type, along with CMV infection, was indicated by public TCR beta signatures. Findings and caveats of the study: Summed frequency of shared TCR beta families picked out CMV carriers who also had the relevant HLA. Across the ex vivo response, the dominant clonotypes were HLA-C-restricted CMV-specific TCR beta clonotypes.

Germline V lookup: CDR1 DFQATT, CDR2 SNEGSKA (reference sequence). This CDR3 is 16 amino acids long. The V end was cut by 0 bases, the J end by 0 bases, with 9 bases between. TCRdb reprocessed the reads via MiXCR and lists one record per CDR3 protein. The sample has some 300,000 distinct CDR3 sequences, roughly 9.3% seen once. This clonotype was observed many times. Its antigen is as yet unknown. What was sequenced was PBMCs. The source is a human donor in good health (CMV status not recorded). Some clones in this sample may be carry-over from other donors' samples. This rearrangement joins TRBV20-1 to TRBJ2-6, with D possibly being TRBD1 (6 bases). The CDR3 DNA is TGCAGTGCTAGAGAGGGACAAGCCTCTGGGGCCAACGTCCTGACTTTC. It encodes CSAREGQASGANVLTF.